The TCR beta chain described here comes from a study of cytomegalovirus exposure and HLA in healthy donors. About the research overall: Findings of an earlier analysis included 110 million or so unique TCR beta sequences from 170 million or so T cells. Study-wide points: A later analysis reportedly found that, within productive TCRs, an Asian-associated ancestry cluster had fewer N-insertions than the mean observed across the approximately 690 donors. Trimming of TCR beta V- and J-genes showed a link, identified in a later analysis, to a missense DCLRE1C variant.

The CDR3 has 14 amino acids. The V end lost 5 bases, the J end lost 1 base, and 12 bases lay between the germline ends. Germline CDR1 is SGHRS and CDR2 is YFSETQ. The PCR made use of 60 Vbeta and 13 Jbeta primers. This table comes from immunoSEQ multiplex PCR, and its TCRdb copy is limited to in-frame clones, with some not included. Among about 120,000 clones, approximately 80% were seen once, and the ten largest hold around 3.5%. To note about this clone: Its specificity is not known.

Likely unrecorded immune exposures existed in these nominally healthy donors. The specimen was PBMCs. This sequence was found in a human donor in good health. The rearrangement uses TRBV5-1 and TRBJ1-1, with D hard to call. The CDR3 reads CASRVGGSNTEAFF. CDR3 bases: TGCGCCAGCAGGGTGGGAGGGTCGAACACTGAAGCTTTCTTT.